This T cell receptor beta chain derives from a study of human T cells and chemical hapten exposure. Study as a whole: Per-sample variation in TCR yield stemmed mainly from small pooled library volume differences. Study findings and constraints: Unchanged with DPC sensitization were TCRs above 1 in 1000 frequency.

Trimming took 0 bases from V and 4 from J; bases not matched to a gene: 1. The CDR3 spans 13 residues. CDR1 SQVTM and CDR2 ANQGSEA come from the germline V gene. Noted time point: pre-sensitization, week 0. Documented treatment: therapeutic diphenylcyclopropenone sensitization with weekly scalp DPC. One entry per CDR3 protein results from TCRdb running MiXCR on the RACE reads. The sample includes some 330,000 distinct CDR3 sequences, over 5% of them seen just once. This clonotype appeared a few times. Its antigen is undetermined. This sequence was found in a woman between 18 and 30 years old with alopecia areata. Some clones in this sample may be carry-over from other donors' samples. The chain carries TRBV29-1 and TRBJ1-1; 8 bases match TRBD1. Sequenced material: whole blood, taken in connection with sensitization to the hapten diphenylcyclopropenone (DPC). CDR3 sequence: CSVEETGATEAFF. The CDR3 DNA reads as TGCAGCGTTGAAGAGACAGGGGCCACTGAAGCTTTCTTT.